Detailed here is one TCR beta chain. The CDR3 covers 13 residues. Trimming cost V 7 bases and J 5 bases, with 15 bases left between them. Looked up from germline, CDR1 is WNHNN and CDR2 is SYGVQD (reference sequence). This entry belongs to a study of blood T cell repertoires in COVID-19. Study at large: T cells, B-cell-depleted T cells, or PBMCs provided the cDNA or gDNA that served as material.

Original analysis: Reference gene primers were amplified, and this amplification served to estimate nucleated cell counts. The table came from immunoSEQ multiplex PCR; TCRdb's copy has only in-frame clones and leaves some out. The V and J calls and clone size come from that table; D and trimming were worked out from the DNA. The data contain about 210,000 clones, 80% to 90% of them singletons. This TCR derives from a woman of 80 years or more with acute or convalescent COVID-19. The chain couples TRBV10-1 to TRBJ2-7, with D tentatively TRBD2 (6 bases). Sequencing was carried out using peripheral blood. As DNA, the CDR3 is TGCGCCAGCAAGGAGGGAGAGTCGGACGAGCAGTACTTC. It translates to CASKEGESDEQYF.